This TCR beta chain is from a study of shared clonotypes between healthy human individuals. Libraries were prepared by immunoSEQ multiplex PCR; TCRdb keeps only in-frame clonotypes and omits some of them. Counted here are 2 million to 2.5 million clones, over 85% occurring once; the ten biggest clones make up more than 0.35%. Sequenced material: naive CD4+ T cells from PBMCs. The subset: CD45RA+ positively selected. This sequence originates from a man younger than 30 in good health. Some clones in this sample may be carry-over from other donors' samples.

The CDR3 protein is CASQRHGNQPQHF. CDR3 in DNA: TGTGCCAGCCAACGACACGGCAATCAGCCCCAGCATTTT. The rearrangement joins TRBV28 to TRBJ1-5; D uncertain. In germline, CDR1 is MDHEN, CDR2 SYDVKM. V gave up 8 bases and J gave up 2 bases, with 10 bases separating them. The CDR3 runs 13 residues.